Sequencing of this T cell receptor beta chain was carried out in a study of T cells after posttransplantation cyclophosphamide. Study findings and constraints: Recipient CMV seropositivity and CMV reactivation strongly tracked TRB clonality.

Germline lookup yields CDR1 LNHDA and CDR2 SQIVND (reference sequence). The CDR3 spans 15 residues. With V trimmed by 1 base and J by 1 base, 3 bases remained unmatched. This table comes from immunoSEQ multiplex PCR, and its TCRdb copy is limited to in-frame clones, with some not included. The sample holds 10,000 to 12,000 clones, 85% to 95% seen once. Details on this clone: Its specificity is unknown.

The sample consisted of naive CD8+ T cells sorted from PBMCs. The chain employs TRBV19 and TRBJ2-7; TRBD1 aligns across 8 bases. The sequence was collected from a man aged 25 to 45 in good health and a related stem cell transplant donor. This CDR3 is CASSIAQGASYEQYF. The CDR3 coding sequence is TGTGCCAGTAGTATAGCCCAGGGGGCGTCCTACGAGCAGTACTTC. Combining the CDR3 with reference TRBV19 and TRBJ2-7 gives the whole variable domain DGGITQSPKYLFRKEGQNVTLSCEQNLNHDAMYWYRQDPGQGLRLIYYSQIVNDFQKGDIAEGYSVSREKKESFPLTVTSAQKNPTAFYLCASSIAQGASYEQYFGPGTRLTVT.